Each of the 20 T cell receptor beta chains below was sequenced from the same sample in a study of blood T cell repertoires in COVID-19. The repertoire was sequenced with immunoSEQ multiplex PCR; TCRdb's copy has only in-frame clones and lacks some. The sample records around 250,000 clones, about 83% being singletons. Sample: peripheral blood. These receptors all stem from a man aged 30 to 45 who had recovered from COVID-19.

The rearrangement links TRBV2 to TRBJ1-4, with 8 bases that match TRBD1. Germline V gene sequence: CDR1 SNHLY, CDR2 FYNNEI. After removal of 9 bases from V and 7 bases from J, the junction contained 7 bases not matched to a gene. The CDR3 covers 13 residues. The CDR3 DNA follows: TGTGCCAGGGGCGGGACAGGTCCTGAAAAACTGTTTTTT. Translating gives CARGGTGPEKLFF.

This clone has just one count. The chain joins TRBV20-1 to TRBJ2-5; D gene uncertain. V was clipped by 3 bases and J by 4 bases, with 12 bases between them. Germline V lookup: CDR1 DFQATT, CDR2 SNEGSKA (reference sequence). The CDR3 covers 13 residues. CDR3 in DNA: TGCAGTGCTAGTTCGCTTATCGGAGAGACCCAGTACTTC. This gives the protein CSASSLIGETQYF.

The V gene is TRBV19, the J gene TRBJ2-5, with a weak D call TRBD2 (6 bases). This CDR3 contains 16 residues. Germline CDR1 and CDR2: LNHDA and SQIVND (reference sequence). V lost 6 bases to trimming and J lost 1 base, with 18 bases between them. DNA for the CDR3: TGTGCCAGTAGCTTCGGGGGTCCTGCGACCCAAGAGACCCAGTACTTC. It codes for CASSFGGPATQETQYF.

The J gene is TRBJ2-7, the V gene TRBV20-1; 7 bases map to TRBD2. Germline loops: CDR1 DFQATT, CDR2 SNEGSKA (reference sequence). The CDR3 covers 14 residues. V trimming: 3 bases; J trimming: 2 bases; junction bases outside the gene matches: 7. The CDR3 DNA reads TGCAGTGCTAGTTTTTTCGGGGGGACCTACGAGCAGTACTTC. It encodes CSASFFGGTYEQYF.

The chain recombines TRBV4-1 with TRBJ2-7; TRBD2 is a possible D gene (6 bases). Germline CDR1 reads MGHRA; CDR2 reads YSYEKL. The CDR3 totals 18 residues. Between the trimmed V and J ends, which lost 1 base and 3 bases, there was a span of 22 bases. CDR3 in DNA: TGCGCCAGCAGCCAAGGAGTTACGGGGACTCTGGGGCTCTACGAGCAGTACTTC. Protein sequence: CASSQGVTGTLGLYEQYF.

The chain recombines TRBV5-1 with TRBJ1-5; possibly TRBD1 for D (5 bases). Germline CDR1 is SGHRS and CDR2 is YFSETQ. The CDR3 runs 14 residues. Trimming took 0 bases from V and 6 from J, leaving 10 bases between them. The CDR3 DNA follows: TGCGCCAGCAGCTTGGAGGGAGGGGTTCAGCCCCAGCATTTT. Amino acid sequence: CASSLEGGVQPQHF.

The rearrangement joins TRBV7-2 to TRBJ2-7; D is possibly TRBD1 (5 bases). CDR3 length: 14 amino acids. Trimming stripped 3 bases from V and 3 bases from J, with 12 bases between. Germline CDR1 is SGHTA and CDR2 is FQGNSA. CDR3 DNA: TGTGCCAGCAGCTTTGGGGCCGCCTTCTACGAGCAGTACGTC. Translation gives CASSFGAAFYEQYV.

The chain joins TRBV11-3 to TRBJ2-5; possible D gene TRBD2, 6 bases. Per germline, CDR1 SGHNT and CDR2 YENEEA. Deletions cut 5 bases from V and 3 bases from J, with 16 bases between. The CDR3 is 15 amino acids. The CDR3 nucleotides read TGTGCCAGCAGCGATGGTTTTGGCGGGGAAGAGACCCAGTACTTC. This translates into CASSDGFGGEETQYF.

The gene calls are TRBV2 and TRBJ2-3, with D possibly matching TRBD1 (5 bases). Germline V gene data show CDR1 as SNHLY and CDR2 as FYNNEI. V lost 6 bases to trimming and J lost 3 bases, with 10 bases between them. The CDR3 extends over 13 amino acids. CDR3 region: CASRQQVTDTQYF. CDR3 DNA: TGTGCCAGCAGACAACAGGTGACAGATACGCAGTATTTT.

The genes are TRBV5-1 and TRBJ1-3, with TRBD1 identical over 8 bases. The length of the CDR3 is 14 residues. CDR1 is SGHRS and CDR2 is YFSETQ in the germline V gene. The CDR3 here is CHQGTGGGGNTIYF. DNA for the CDR3: TGCCACCAGGGAACAGGGGGTGGTGGAAACACCATATATTTT.

The chain has TRBV15 and TRBJ2-6; no reliable D call. CDR3 length: 15 residues. Germline CDR1 reads LNHNV; CDR2 reads YYDKDF (reference sequence). Trimming stripped 0 bases from V and 4 bases from J, with 7 bases between. The CDR3 sequence is CATSRDQVGANVLTF. The DNA for the CDR3 is TGTGCCACCAGCAGAGATCAGGTGGGGGCCAACGTCCTGACTTTC.

The chain combines TRBV6-5 with TRBJ2-7; D may be TRBD2 (6 bases). V was cut by 9 bases and J by 3 bases, with 15 bases left in between. Germline V gene lookup returns CDR1 MNHEY and CDR2 SVGAGI. The CDR3 length is 13 residues. This CDR3 reads CASLAARDYEQYF. CDR3 DNA: TGTGCCAGTTTAGCGGCGAGAGACTACGAGCAGTACTTC.

CDR3 in amino acids: CASSRQGVGGYTF. CDR3 nucleotide sequence: TGTGCCAGCAGCCGACAGGGGGTCGGTGGCTACACCTTC. The V call is TRBV28, the J call TRBJ1-2; 9 nucleotides line up with TRBD1. The CDR3 sequence is 13 residues long. Germline assignment: CDR1 MDHEN and CDR2 SYDVKM. Germline trimming cut 6 bases from V and 7 bases from J; bases unmatched to any gene: 6.

This chain joins TRBV6-5 and TRBJ1-2; tentatively, D is TRBD1 (6 bases). Per the germline V gene, CDR1 is MNHEY and CDR2 is SVGAGI. The CDR3 length is 13 residues. V was trimmed by 5 bases and J by 3 bases, leaving 10 bases between them. The CDR3 DNA sequence: TGTGCCAGCAGTACGGCAGGGGACTATGGCTACACCTTC. Its translation: CASSTAGDYGYTF.

The CDR3 here is CASSPGTGGTGELFF. DNA of the CDR3: TGCGCCAGCAGCCCCGGGACGGGGGGGACCGGGGAGCTGTTTTTT. This chain links TRBV5-1 with TRBJ2-2; TRBD2 agrees at 8 bases. CDR1 is SGHRS and CDR2 is YFSETQ in the germline V gene. The CDR3 has 15 amino acids. The V segment lost 4 bases and the J segment 5 bases; nucleotides outside the gene matches: 7.

The chain links TRBV5-4 to TRBJ1-4, with a weak D call TRBD1 (6 bases). Germline CDR1 is SGHNT and CDR2 is YYREEE (reference sequence). There are 14 residues in the CDR3. V was pared by 4 bases and J by 4 bases, with 11 bases between. For the CDR3, the DNA is TGTGCCAGCAGCAGTGGACAGAATAATGAAAAACTGTTTTTT. Its translation: CASSSGQNNEKLFF.

The CDR3 nucleotides are TGTGCCAGCAGCGGGCAACAGACTAGGGCCGGGGATACGCAGTATTTT. Its translation: CASSGQQTRAGDTQYF. The V gene is TRBV9, the J gene TRBJ2-3, with D possibly matching TRBD2 (6 bases). The CDR3 spans 16 residues. V was cut by 3 bases and J by 6 bases, with 20 bases left in between. Germline V CDR1 and CDR2: SGDLS, YYNGEE.

This chain links TRBV6-5 with TRBJ1-4; 10 nucleotides match TRBD1. The ends lost 8 bases at V and 7 bases at J; junction bases unmatched: 4. Germline V gene data show CDR1 as MNHEY and CDR2 as SVGAGI. CDR3 length equals 13 residues. The DNA for the CDR3 is TGTGCCAGCCTGGGACAGGGGTCTGAAAAACTGTTTTTT. Translation: CASLGQGSEKLFF.

This chain uses TRBV12-3 or TRBV12-4 with TRBJ1-1; no firm D call. This CDR3 has 12 residues. V was pared by 6 bases and J by 8 bases, with 13 bases between. The CDR3: CASSFPLGEAFF. CDR3 bases: TGTGCCAGCAGCTTCCCCCTCGGGGAAGCTTTCTTT.

The rearrangement uses TRBV7-9 and TRBJ1-1; TRBD1 matches at 7 bases. V was clipped by 1 base and J by 7 bases; unmatched bases: 6. Germline V gene lookup returns CDR1 SEHNR and CDR2 FQNEAQ (reference sequence). The CDR3 spans 14 residues. This CDR3 is CASSLGRSGGEAFF. CDR3 in DNA: TGTGCCAGCAGCTTAGGTCGCTCAGGGGGTGAAGCTTTCTTT.